This T cell receptor beta chain was retrieved from a study of Ad26.COV2.S vaccination and SARS-CoV-2 variants. Study in general: Ad26.COV2.S given intramuscularly, once or twice 56 days apart. Whole-study findings and limits: The study found similar non-spike TCR breadth in vaccine and placebo recipients.

Generated by immunoSEQ multiplex PCR, the TCRdb table keeps only in-frame clones and is missing some. The sample includes about 480,000 clones, around 85% seen only once; the top ten take 9.5% to 15%. The ends were cut back, 5 bases at V and 3 bases at J, with 13 bases in the middle. This CDR3 has 15 amino acids. Per germline, CDR1 SEHNR and CDR2 FQNEAQ (reference sequence). Treatment noted: about 20 received Ad26.COV2.S at low or high dose, single or two shots; 5 received placebo; per-sample allocation not given. Following the first vaccine or placebo injection, samples were taken on day 63. With respect to this clone: Its target is unknown.

The chain is built from TRBV7-9 and TRBJ2-2; unclear D gene. The sample was peripheral blood, taken in a trial of Ad26.COV2.S vaccine versus placebo. The source of this sequence is a person aged 18-60 years who received the Ad26.COV2.S COVID-19 vaccine or a placebo. The CDR3 loop reads CASSEDRLHTGELFF. Here the CDR3 DNA reads TGTGCCAGCAGCGAGGACCGGCTACACACCGGGGAGCTGTTTTTT.